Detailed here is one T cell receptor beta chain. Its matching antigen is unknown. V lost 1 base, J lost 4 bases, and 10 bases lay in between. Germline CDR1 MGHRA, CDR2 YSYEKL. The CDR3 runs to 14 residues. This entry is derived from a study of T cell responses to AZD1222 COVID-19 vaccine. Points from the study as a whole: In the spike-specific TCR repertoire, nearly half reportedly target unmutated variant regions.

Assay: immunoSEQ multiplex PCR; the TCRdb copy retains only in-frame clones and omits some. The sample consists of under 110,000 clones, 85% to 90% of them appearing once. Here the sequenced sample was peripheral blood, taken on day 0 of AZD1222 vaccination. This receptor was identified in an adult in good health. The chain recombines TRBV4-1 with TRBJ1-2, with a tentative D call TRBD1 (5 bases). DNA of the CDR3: TGCGCCAGCAGCCAAGTCCCAGGGCCCTATGGCTACACCTTC. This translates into CASSQVPGPYGYTF.